These 7 T cell receptor beta chains were sequenced from one sample in a study of Tregs in tolerant kidney transplant recipients. The assay was immunoSEQ multiplex PCR, and TCRdb's table has in-frame clones only and misses some. The table lists about 46,000 clones, under 95% of them singletons. Sample: Tregs from blood. These receptors originate from a human donor in good health.

The chain is built from TRBV11-1 and TRBJ1-3, with D uncertain. Germline assignment: CDR1 SGHAT and CDR2 FQDESV (reference sequence). V lost 6 bases and J lost 2, with 14 bases in between. The CDR3 totals 15 residues. The CDR3 DNA is TGTGCCAGCAGACTGGAGTTAGCGGCTGGAAACACCATATATTTT. Translation gives CASRLELAAGNTIYF. Drawing the rest from reference TRBV11-1 and TRBJ1-3, the complete variable domain is EAEVAQSPRYKITEKSQAVAFWCDPISGHATLYWYRQILGQGPELLVQFQDESVVDDSQLPKDRFSAERLKGVDSTLKIQPAELGDSAMYLCASRLELAAGNTIYFGEGSWLTVV.

This clone has just one count. The chain has TRBV25-1 and TRBJ1-2; tentatively, D is TRBD1 (6 bases). Germline CDR1 reads MGHDK; CDR2 reads SYGVNS. The CDR3 runs to 17 residues. With 3 bases removed from V and 4 bases from J, the gap between germline ends came to 21 bases. CDR3 DNA: TGTGCCAGCAGTGACCGATGGACAGACCGACCTCCCTATGGCTACACCTTC. It translates to CASSDRWTDRPPYGYTF.

This chain joins TRBV11-2 and TRBJ1-1; D is unresolved. Germline values: CDR1 SGHAT, CDR2 FQNNGV. The germline V and J ends were trimmed by 0 bases and 3 bases, with 17 bases remaining between them. The CDR3 is made up of 17 amino acids. In DNA, the CDR3 is TGTGCCAGCAGCTTAGATTTTCTGGGATGGAGAGACACTGAAGCTTTCTTT. Translated: CASSLDFLGWRDTEAFF.

This chain joins TRBV9 and TRBJ2-2; no firm D call. The CDR3 has 13 residues. The V end was cut by 1 base, the J end by 2 bases, with 3 bases between. Germline V lookup: CDR1 SGDLS, CDR2 YYNGEE. DNA of the CDR3: TGTGCCAGCAGCGTAATCAACACCGGGGAGCTGTTTTTT. This gives the protein CASSVINTGELFF.

The V and J genes are TRBV2 and TRBJ2-5; 8 bases are shared with TRBD1. Germline loops: CDR1 SNHLY, CDR2 FYNNEI. J gave up 5 bases and V 6 bases, and 11 bases lay outside the gene matches. CDR3 length: 15 residues. DNA for the CDR3: TGTGCCAGCAGGATCCAGGGGGCCCGAGGGGAGACCCAGTACTTC. Translating it yields CASRIQGARGETQYF.

This chain links TRBV19 with TRBJ1-2; 9 positions match TRBD1. CDR3 size: 15 residues. Germline V lookup: CDR1 LNHDA, CDR2 SQIVND (reference sequence). With 6 bases clipped from V and 4 bases from J, the junction kept 9 bases outside the gene matches. The CDR3 region is CASRTGGTLVYGYTF. The CDR3 region has the DNA TGTGCCAGTAGAACAGGGGGCACTCTCGTCTATGGCTACACCTTC.

This clone was counted once. This rearrangement joins TRBV9 to TRBJ2-3; D is unclear. The ends were cut back, 0 bases at V and 5 bases at J, with 10 bases in the middle. This CDR3 has 14 residues. CDR1 is SGDLS, CDR2 YYNGEE, per germline. CDR3 coding DNA: TGTGCCAGCAGCGTAGCTACCCAGAAAGATACGCAGTATTTT. Its protein is CASSVATQKDTQYF. Variable domain in full (rest from reference TRBV9 and TRBJ2-3): DSGVTQTPKHLITATGQRVTLRCSPRSGDLSVYWYQQSLDQGLQFLIQYYNGEERAKGNILERFSAQQFPDLHSELNLSSLELGDSALYFCASSVATQKDTQYFGPGTRLTVL.